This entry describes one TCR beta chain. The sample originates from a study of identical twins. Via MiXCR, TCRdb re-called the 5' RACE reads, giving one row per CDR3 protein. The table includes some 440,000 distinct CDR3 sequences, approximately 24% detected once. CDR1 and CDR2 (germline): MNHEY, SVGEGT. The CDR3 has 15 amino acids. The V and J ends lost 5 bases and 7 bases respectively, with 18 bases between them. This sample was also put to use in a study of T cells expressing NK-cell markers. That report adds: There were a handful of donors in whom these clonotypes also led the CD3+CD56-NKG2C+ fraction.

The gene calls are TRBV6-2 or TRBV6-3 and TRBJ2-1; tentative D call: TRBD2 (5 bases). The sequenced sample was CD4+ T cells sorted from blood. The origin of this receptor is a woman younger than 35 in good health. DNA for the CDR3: TGTGCCAGCAGTCCACGGGGTACTATCACGAATGAGCAGTTCTTC. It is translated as CASSPRGTITNEQFF.